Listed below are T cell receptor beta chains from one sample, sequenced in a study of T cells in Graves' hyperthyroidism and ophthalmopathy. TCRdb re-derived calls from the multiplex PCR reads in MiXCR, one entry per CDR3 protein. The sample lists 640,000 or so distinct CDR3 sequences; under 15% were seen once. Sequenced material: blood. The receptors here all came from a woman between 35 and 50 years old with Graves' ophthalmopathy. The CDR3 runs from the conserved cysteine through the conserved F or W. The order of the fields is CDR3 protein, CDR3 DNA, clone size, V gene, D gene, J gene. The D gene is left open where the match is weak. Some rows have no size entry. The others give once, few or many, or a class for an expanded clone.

cdr3_aa: CSVGLLNTEAFF
cdr3_nt: TGCAGCGTTGGACTGTTGAACACTGAAGCTTTCTTT
clone_size: many
v_call: TRBV29-1
d_call: -
j_call: TRBJ1-1

cdr3_aa: CASSLGDLNQPQHF
cdr3_nt: TGTGCCAGCAGCTTGGGGGATCTGAATCAGCCCCAGCATTTT
clone_size: -
v_call: TRBV5-5
d_call: -
j_call: TRBJ1-5

cdr3_aa: CSVASLTGGITFSYEQYF
cdr3_nt: TGCAGCGTTGCCTCCTTGACAGGGGGAATCACATTCTCCTACGAGCAGTACTTC
clone_size: many
v_call: TRBV29-1
d_call: TRBD1
j_call: TRBJ2-7

cdr3_aa: CSVRDPGELFF
cdr3_nt: TGCAGCGTGAGGGACCCCGGGGAGCTGTTTTTT
clone_size: many
v_call: TRBV29-1
d_call: -
j_call: TRBJ2-2

cdr3_aa: CANIRAVNTGELFF
cdr3_nt: TGTGCCAACATCCGCGCGGTGAACACCGGGGAGCTGTTTTTT
clone_size: many
v_call: TRBV12-3/TRBV12-4
d_call: -
j_call: TRBJ2-2

cdr3_aa: CASSLDGQGINEQYF
cdr3_nt: TGCGCCAGCAGCTTGGATGGACAGGGGATCAACGAGCAGTACTTC
clone_size: few
v_call: TRBV5-1
d_call: TRBD1
j_call: TRBJ2-7

cdr3_aa: CASSSDRGLGNTIYF
cdr3_nt: TGTGCCAGCAGTTCCGACAGGGGGCTTGGAAACACCATATATTTT
clone_size: many
v_call: TRBV28
d_call: TRBD1
j_call: TRBJ1-3

cdr3_aa: CASSQLAVSYEQYF
cdr3_nt: TGCGCCAGCAGCCAACTAGCGGTTTCCTACGAGCAGTACTTC
clone_size: few
v_call: TRBV4-1
d_call: TRBD2
j_call: TRBJ2-7

cdr3_aa: CASSFGLGGWPQHF
cdr3_nt: TGTGCCAGCAGTTTCGGGCTGGGAGGATGGCCCCAGCATTTT
clone_size: few
v_call: TRBV28
d_call: -
j_call: TRBJ1-5

cdr3_aa: CASSKLGGKHEQYF
cdr3_nt: TGTGCCAGCAGCAAACTCGGGGGGAAGCACGAGCAGTACTTC
clone_size: -
v_call: TRBV7-8
d_call: TRBD2
j_call: TRBJ2-7

cdr3_aa: CASSQETGTYEQYF
cdr3_nt: TGCGCCAGCAGCCAAGAGACGGGGACCTACGAGCAGTACTTC
clone_size: many
v_call: TRBV4-1
d_call: -
j_call: TRBJ2-7

cdr3_aa: CSARIPGRPSETQYF
cdr3_nt: TGCAGTGCTAGAATCCCCGGGCGACCCTCGGAGACCCAGTACTTC
clone_size: -
v_call: TRBV20-1
d_call: -
j_call: TRBJ2-5

cdr3_aa: CATRGIFDIQYF
cdr3_nt: TGTGCCACCAGGGGGATCTTCGACATTCAGTACTTC
clone_size: many
v_call: TRBV12-3/TRBV12-4
d_call: TRBD1
j_call: TRBJ2-4

cdr3_aa: CASSLDGWGSPLHF
cdr3_nt: TGTGCCAGCAGCTTAGATGGGTGGGGTTCACCCCTCCACTTT
clone_size: many
v_call: TRBV7-2
d_call: -
j_call: TRBJ1-6

cdr3_aa: CASSLYGQPYTF
cdr3_nt: TGTGCCAGCAGCTTATATGGGCAGCCTTACACCTTC
clone_size: -
v_call: TRBV11-3
d_call: -
j_call: TRBJ1-2

cdr3_aa: CVSSQQGLGQETQYF
cdr3_nt: TGCGTCAGCAGCCAACAAGGACTAGGGCAAGAGACCCAGTACTTC
clone_size: -
v_call: TRBV4-1
d_call: TRBD2
j_call: TRBJ2-5

cdr3_aa: CASSSSDYEQYF
cdr3_nt: TGTGCCAGCAGCTCGTCCGACTACGAGCAGTACTTC
clone_size: many
v_call: TRBV11-3
d_call: -
j_call: TRBJ2-7

cdr3_aa: CASSYSGLAETQYF
cdr3_nt: TGTGCCAGCAGTTACAGCGGACTAGCGGAGACCCAGTACTTC
clone_size: -
v_call: TRBV6-5
d_call: TRBD2
j_call: TRBJ2-5

cdr3_aa: CASSLFGGLAWEQYF
cdr3_nt: TGTGCCAGCAGCTTATTCGGGGGCTTAGCTTGGGAGCAGTACTTC
clone_size: -
v_call: TRBV7-2
d_call: -
j_call: TRBJ2-7

cdr3_aa: CASSQGGTGVPRPQHF
cdr3_nt: TGCGCCAGCAGCCAAGGGGGGACAGGGGTTCCTCGGCCCCAGCATTTT
clone_size: many
v_call: TRBV4-1
d_call: TRBD1
j_call: TRBJ1-5

cdr3_aa: CASSTGGGTGELFF
cdr3_nt: TGTGCCAGCAGTACAGGGGGCGGAACCGGGGAGCTGTTTTTT
clone_size: -
v_call: TRBV6-1
d_call: TRBD1
j_call: TRBJ2-2

cdr3_aa: CASSLEGHNTEAFF
cdr3_nt: TGCGCCAGCAGCTTGGAGGGACACAACACTGAAGCTTTCTTT
clone_size: few
v_call: TRBV5-1
d_call: -
j_call: TRBJ1-1

cdr3_aa: CSARDKQGGWETQYF
cdr3_nt: TGCAGTGCTAGAGATAAACAGGGAGGGTGGGAGACCCAGTACTTC
clone_size: -
v_call: TRBV20-1
d_call: -
j_call: TRBJ2-5

cdr3_aa: CASSDGSGGYETQYF
cdr3_nt: TGTGCCAGCAGTGATGGGTCAGGGGGCTATGAGACCCAGTACTTC
clone_size: many
v_call: TRBV6-1
d_call: TRBD1
j_call: TRBJ2-5

cdr3_aa: CASSLVKAGPGEQYF
cdr3_nt: TGCGCCAGCAGCTTGGTAAAAGCGGGTCCCGGCGAGCAGTACTTC
clone_size: many
v_call: TRBV5-1
d_call: -
j_call: TRBJ2-7

cdr3_aa: CASSFGSGIYEQYF
cdr3_nt: TGTGCCAGCAGCTTTGGTAGCGGGATTTACGAGCAGTACTTC
clone_size: once
v_call: TRBV7-8
d_call: TRBD2
j_call: TRBJ2-7

cdr3_aa: CASSIVRAGGAGSEAFF
cdr3_nt: TGTGCCAGTAGTATAGTGAGGGCAGGGGGCGCAGGGTCTGAAGCTTTCTTT
clone_size: -
v_call: TRBV19
d_call: TRBD1
j_call: TRBJ1-1

cdr3_aa: CATESGFGETQYF
cdr3_nt: TGTGCCACCGAAAGCGGGTTTGGAGAGACCCAGTACTTC
clone_size: -
v_call: TRBV15
d_call: -
j_call: TRBJ2-5

cdr3_aa: CASSLRGSTSFLYEQYF
cdr3_nt: TGTGCCAGCAGCTTGCGGGGGTCCACCTCATTCCTCTACGAGCAGTACTTC
clone_size: few
v_call: TRBV5-4
d_call: -
j_call: TRBJ2-7

cdr3_aa: CASSPGTSIQPQHF
cdr3_nt: TGCGCCAGCAGCCCCGGGACCTCAATACAGCCCCAGCATTTT
clone_size: -
v_call: TRBV5-1
d_call: -
j_call: TRBJ1-5

cdr3_aa: CASGGNTGELFF
cdr3_nt: TGTGCAAGCGGGGGAAACACCGGGGAGCTGTTTTTT
clone_size: many
v_call: TRBV10-3
d_call: TRBD2
j_call: TRBJ2-2

cdr3_aa: CSAVEADLTSYEQYF
cdr3_nt: TGCAGTGCTGTTGAGGCAGACTTAACCTCCTACGAGCAGTACTTC
clone_size: few
v_call: TRBV20-1
d_call: -
j_call: TRBJ2-7

cdr3_aa: CASSYRAPVDGYTF
cdr3_nt: TGTGCCAGCAGTTACCGAGCTCCAGTCGATGGCTACACCTTC
clone_size: -
v_call: TRBV6-5
d_call: -
j_call: TRBJ1-2